This T cell receptor beta chain originates from a study of early T cells in non-severe SARS-CoV-2 infection. Turning to the study itself: Sequenced material consisted of bulk RNA (from unsorted whole blood), and chains were unpaired.

In its sample, this clonotype was seen many times. V was cut by 2 bases and J by 6 bases, with 12 bases left in between. The CDR3 runs 15 residues. Per germline, CDR1 SGHNT and CDR2 YYREEE (reference sequence). Via MiXCR, TCRdb re-called the 5' RACE reads, giving one row per CDR3 protein. The sample yields 40,000 to 60,000 distinct CDR3 sequences, around 4.6% seen once. The specimen was whole blood. This clonotype originated in an adult who was a healthcare worker with PCR-confirmed SARS-CoV-2 infection or an uninfected control (not recorded which). The rearrangement joins TRBV5-4 to TRBJ1-6; D is possibly TRBD1 (6 bases). CDR3 coding DNA: TGTGCCAGCAGCTTTAACAGGGCCCCTAATTCACCCCTCCACTTT. This sequence encodes CASSFNRAPNSPLHF.